Below are 14 T cell receptor beta chains sequenced from a single sample in a study of shared clonotypes between healthy human individuals. Selected positively for CCR7 and CD45RO-negative, naive CD8 cells excluded terminally differentiated effector memory CD45RA+ cells. Profiled with immunoSEQ multiplex PCR; TCRdb holds only in-frame clones, not every one. The table lists 750,000 to 1,000,000 clones, 80% to 95% of them singletons. Sequenced material: naive CD8+ T cells sorted from blood. All receptors derive from a man younger than 40 in good health.

The chain couples TRBV18 to TRBJ2-5; TRBD1 agrees at 8 bases. Trimming took 8 bases from V and 5 from J; bases not matched to a gene: 10. The CDR3 spans 14 residues. CDR1 is KGHSH and CDR2 is LQKENI in the germline V gene. This CDR3 is CASPGGDSSETQYF. The CDR3 DNA follows: TGTGCCAGCCCAGGGGGCGACTCAAGTGAGACCCAGTACTTC.

This clone was counted a few times. This chain joins TRBV19 and TRBJ1-1; D gene ambiguous. Trimming took off 1 base at V and 8 bases at J, with 14 bases between the two ends. Germline V gene data show CDR1 as LNHDA and CDR2 as SQIVND (reference sequence). The CDR3 is 14 amino acids. The chain's CDR3 is CASSIALVGKEAFF. The CDR3, as DNA: TGTGCCAGTAGTATAGCGTTGGTTGGAAAAGAAGCTTTCTTT.

The chain joins TRBV28 to TRBJ2-1; 9 bases fit TRBD2. Per the germline V gene, CDR1 is MDHEN and CDR2 is SYDVKM. V lost 4 bases and J lost 4; bases outside the gene matches: 5. The CDR3 length is 15 residues. CDR3 protein: CASSSIAGAYNEQFF. The DNA for the CDR3 is TGTGCCAGCAGTTCTATAGCGGGAGCTTACAATGAGCAGTTCTTC.

The genes are TRBV29-1 and TRBJ1-1; D gene ambiguous. CDR1 and CDR2 from the germline V gene are SQVTM and ANQGSEA. This CDR3 has 11 amino acids. V dropped 4 bases and J dropped 5 bases, with 8 bases sitting between them. CDR3 residues: CSVGIATEAFF. The CDR3 DNA follows: TGCAGCGTTGGTATAGCGACTGAAGCTTTCTTT. The whole variable domain, filled in from reference TRBV29-1 and TRBJ1-1, reads SAVISQKPSRDICQRGTSLTIQCQVDSQVTMMFWYRQQPGQSLTLIATANQGSEATYESGFVIDKFPISRPNLTFSTLTVSNMSPEDSSIYLCSVGIATEAFFGQGTRLTVV.

This clone has only a few counts. The chain joins TRBV19 to TRBJ1-1; D is undetermined. The V gene lost 3 bases and the J gene lost 1 base, with 6 bases spanning the gap. Per germline, CDR1 LNHDA and CDR2 SQIVND (reference sequence). The CDR3 covers 13 residues. The CDR3 reads CASSIVQNTEAFF. As DNA, the CDR3 is TGTGCCAGTAGTATTGTGCAGAACACTGAAGCTTTCTTT.

This rearrangement joins TRBV11-2 to TRBJ2-7; TRBD2 matches at 10 bases. V was clipped by 1 base and J by 4 bases; unmatched bases: 10. In germline, CDR1 is SGHAT, CDR2 FQNNGV. The CDR3 is 17 amino acids. CDR3 DNA sequence: TGTGCCAGCAGCTTAGCCTCAACTAGCGGGATGGGGTACGAGCAGTACTTC. This encodes CASSLASTSGMGYEQYF.

This clone occurred once. This chain connects TRBV19 to TRBJ2-3; 8 bases match TRBD2. Germline V lookup: CDR1 LNHDA, CDR2 SQIVND (reference sequence). V was clipped by 3 bases and J by 0 bases; unmatched bases: 5. This CDR3 has 16 residues. CDR3 loop: CASSILGLESTDTQYF. In DNA, the CDR3 is TGTGCCAGTAGTATCCTGGGACTAGAAAGCACAGATACGCAGTATTTT.

The chain is built from TRBV6-6 and TRBJ2-7; TRBD1 matches 8 bases. V gave up 6 bases and J gave up 2 bases; unmatched junction bases: 9. Germline CDR1 MNHNY, CDR2 SVGAGI (reference sequence). The CDR3 totals 15 residues. CDR3 bases: TGTGCCAGCAGCGCCCAAGACAGGGGTCCCTACGAGCAGTACTTC. Translated, it gives CASSAQDRGPYEQYF.

The chain combines TRBV10-1 with TRBJ1-1; D remains unclear. V was shortened by 1 base and J by 1 base, with 7 bases between the two germline ends. Looked up from germline, CDR1 is WNHNN and CDR2 is SYGVQD (reference sequence). This CDR3 has 14 residues. This chain's CDR3 is CASSEFRSNTEAFF. The CDR3 DNA reads TGCGCCAGCAGTGAGTTTAGATCGAACACTGAAGCTTTCTTT.

This chain links TRBV19 with TRBJ2-2, with D possibly being TRBD2 (6 bases). The germline V and J ends were trimmed by 7 bases and 0 bases, with 15 bases remaining between them. The CDR3 extends over 16 amino acids. Germline V gene lookup returns CDR1 LNHDA and CDR2 SQIVND (reference sequence). In nucleotides, the CDR3 is TGTGCCAGTACTCGCTGGGGCGGGACGAACACCGGGGAGCTGTTTTTT. This gives the protein CASTRWGGTNTGELFF.

The CDR3 DNA reads as TGTGCCAGCCGGGACAGGGCTGGAAACACCATATATTTT. Translated: CASRDRAGNTIYF. This chain connects TRBV28 to TRBJ1-3; 9 bases fit TRBD1. The CDR3 has 13 amino acids. V dropped 8 bases and J dropped 2; count of bases not matched to a gene: 1. CDR1 is MDHEN and CDR2 is SYDVKM in the germline V gene.

The V call is TRBV29-1, the J call TRBJ2-7; no reliable D call. The CDR3 covers 14 residues. The V gene lost 3 bases and the J gene lost 2 bases, with 14 bases spanning the gap. Germline V gene lookup returns CDR1 SQVTM and CDR2 ANQGSEA. The CDR3, as DNA: TGCAGCGTTGAGGTCGGCAGCGAGCCCTACGAGCAGTACTTC. Its protein product is CSVEVGSEPYEQYF.

The chain links TRBV9 to TRBJ1-2, with 7 bases fitting TRBD1. The trim removed 3 bases at V and 4 bases at J, leaving 9 bases unmatched. Germline loops: CDR1 SGDLS, CDR2 YYNGEE. The CDR3 consists of 15 residues. This CDR3 is CASSGRIQGSYGYTF. The DNA of the CDR3 is TGTGCCAGCAGCGGACGAATACAGGGGTCCTATGGCTACACCTTC. Variable domain in full (rest from reference TRBV9 and TRBJ1-2): DSGVTQTPKHLITATGQRVTLRCSPRSGDLSVYWYQQSLDQGLQFLIQYYNGEERAKGNILERFSAQQFPDLHSELNLSSLELGDSALYFCASSGRIQGSYGYTFGSGTRLTVV.

V and J are TRBV6-5 and TRBJ2-5, with 8 bases lining up with TRBD1. J gave up 7 bases and V 0 bases, and 7 bases lay outside the gene matches. Looked up from germline, CDR1 is MNHEY and CDR2 is SVGAGI. CDR3 length equals 15 residues. The CDR3 reads CASSYSAGGVGTQYF. In DNA form, the CDR3 reads TGTGCCAGCAGTTACTCGGCAGGGGGCGTTGGGACCCAGTACTTC.